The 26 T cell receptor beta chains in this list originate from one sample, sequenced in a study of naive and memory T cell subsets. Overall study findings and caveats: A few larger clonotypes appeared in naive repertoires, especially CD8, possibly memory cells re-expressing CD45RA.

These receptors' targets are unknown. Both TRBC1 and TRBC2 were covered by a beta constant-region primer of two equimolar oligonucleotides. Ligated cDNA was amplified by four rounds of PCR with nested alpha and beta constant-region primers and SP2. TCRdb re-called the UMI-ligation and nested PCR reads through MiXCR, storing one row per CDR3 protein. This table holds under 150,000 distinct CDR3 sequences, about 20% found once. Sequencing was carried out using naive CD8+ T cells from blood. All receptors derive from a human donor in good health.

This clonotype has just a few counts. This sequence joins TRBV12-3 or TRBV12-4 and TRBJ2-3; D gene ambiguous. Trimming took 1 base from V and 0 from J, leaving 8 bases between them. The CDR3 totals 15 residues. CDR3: CASSLVASSTDTQYF. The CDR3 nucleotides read TGTGCCAGCAGTTTAGTGGCCAGTAGCACAGATACGCAGTATTTT.

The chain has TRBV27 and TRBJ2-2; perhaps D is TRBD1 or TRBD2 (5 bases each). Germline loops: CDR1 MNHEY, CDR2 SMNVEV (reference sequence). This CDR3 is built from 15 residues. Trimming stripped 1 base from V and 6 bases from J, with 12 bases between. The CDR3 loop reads CASSLLVLGAGELFF. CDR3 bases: TGTGCCAGCAGTTTATTAGTGTTGGGGGCCGGGGAGCTGTTTTTT.

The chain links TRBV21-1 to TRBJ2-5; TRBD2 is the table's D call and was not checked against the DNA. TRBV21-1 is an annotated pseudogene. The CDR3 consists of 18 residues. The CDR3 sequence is CASSKKSPKREGRETQYF. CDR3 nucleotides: TGTGCCAGCAGCAAAAAAAGTCCCAAGCGGGAGGGTCGGGAGACCCAGTACTTC.

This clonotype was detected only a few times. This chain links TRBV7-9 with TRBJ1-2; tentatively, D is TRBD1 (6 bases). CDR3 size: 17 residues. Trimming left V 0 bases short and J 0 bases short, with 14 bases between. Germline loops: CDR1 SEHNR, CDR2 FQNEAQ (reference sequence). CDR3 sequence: CASSLARGLDPNYGYTF. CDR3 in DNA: TGTGCCAGCAGCTTAGCGCGGGGGCTGGATCCTAACTATGGCTACACCTTC.

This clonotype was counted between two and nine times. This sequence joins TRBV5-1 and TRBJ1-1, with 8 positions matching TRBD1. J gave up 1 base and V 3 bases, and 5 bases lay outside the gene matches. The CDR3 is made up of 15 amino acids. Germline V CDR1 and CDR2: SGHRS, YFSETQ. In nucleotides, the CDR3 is TGCGCCAGCAGCTCGACAGGGGCGAGGAACACTGAAGCTTTCTTT. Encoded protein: CASSSTGARNTEAFF.

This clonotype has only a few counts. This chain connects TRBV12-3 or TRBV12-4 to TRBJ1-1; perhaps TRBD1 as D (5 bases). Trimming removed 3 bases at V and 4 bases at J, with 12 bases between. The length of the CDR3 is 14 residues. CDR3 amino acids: CASSLRVGPTEAFF. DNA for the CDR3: TGTGCCAGCAGTTTGAGGGTGGGACCCACTGAAGCTTTCTTT.

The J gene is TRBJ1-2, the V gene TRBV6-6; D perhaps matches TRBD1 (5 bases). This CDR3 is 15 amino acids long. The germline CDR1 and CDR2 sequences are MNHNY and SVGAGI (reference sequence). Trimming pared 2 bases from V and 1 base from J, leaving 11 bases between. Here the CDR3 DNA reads TGTGCCAGCAGTTACCAGGACACTTATAACTATGGCTACACCTTC. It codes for CASSYQDTYNYGYTF.

The CDR3 region has the DNA TGTGCCGCCTTCGGGGGGCCCCCTGGGGCCAACGTCCTGACTTTC. Amino acids: CAAFGGPPGANVLTF. This chain connects TRBV11-2 to TRBJ2-6, with D perhaps matching TRBD2 (7 bases). V lost 11 bases, J lost 2 bases, and 16 bases lay in between. This CDR3 is built from 15 residues. CDR1 is SGHAT and CDR2 is FQNNGV in the germline V gene.

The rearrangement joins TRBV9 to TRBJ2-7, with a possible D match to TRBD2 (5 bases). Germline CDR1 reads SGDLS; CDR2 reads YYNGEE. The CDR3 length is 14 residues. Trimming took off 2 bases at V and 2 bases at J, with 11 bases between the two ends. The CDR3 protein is CASSVSETPYEQYF. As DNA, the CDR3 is TGTGCCAGCAGCGTTAGCGAAACCCCCTACGAGCAGTACTTC.

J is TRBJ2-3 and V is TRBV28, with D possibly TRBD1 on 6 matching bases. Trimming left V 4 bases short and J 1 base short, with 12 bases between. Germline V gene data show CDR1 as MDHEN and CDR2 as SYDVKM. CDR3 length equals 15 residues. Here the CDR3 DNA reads TGTGCCAGCAGTTCCCTCAGGGGAGGCACAGATACGCAGTATTTT. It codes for CASSSLRGGTDTQYF.

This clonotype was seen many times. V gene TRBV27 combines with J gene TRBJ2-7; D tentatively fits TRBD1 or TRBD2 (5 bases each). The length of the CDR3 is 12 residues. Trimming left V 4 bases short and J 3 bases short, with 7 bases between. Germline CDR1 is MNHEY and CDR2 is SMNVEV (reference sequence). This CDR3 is CASSSGGYEQYF. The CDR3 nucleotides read TGTGCCAGCAGTTCTGGGGGCTACGAGCAGTACTTC.

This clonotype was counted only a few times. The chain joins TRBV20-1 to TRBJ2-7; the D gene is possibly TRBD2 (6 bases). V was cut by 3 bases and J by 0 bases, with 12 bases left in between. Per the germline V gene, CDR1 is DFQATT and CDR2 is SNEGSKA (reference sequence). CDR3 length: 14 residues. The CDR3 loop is CSAREAGNSYEQYF. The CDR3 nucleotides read TGCAGTGCTAGGGAGGCGGGAAACTCCTACGAGCAGTACTTC.

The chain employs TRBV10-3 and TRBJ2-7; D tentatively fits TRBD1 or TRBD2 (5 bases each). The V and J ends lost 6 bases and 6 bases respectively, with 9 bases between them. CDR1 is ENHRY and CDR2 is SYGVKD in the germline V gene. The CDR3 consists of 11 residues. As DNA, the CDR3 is TGTGCCATCAGCTTGGGGGTCGAGCAGTACTTC. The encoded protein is CAISLGVEQYF.

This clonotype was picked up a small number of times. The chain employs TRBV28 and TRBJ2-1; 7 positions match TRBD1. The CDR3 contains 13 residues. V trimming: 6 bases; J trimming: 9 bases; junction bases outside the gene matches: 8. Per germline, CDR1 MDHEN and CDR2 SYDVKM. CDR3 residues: CASSHRGVGEQFF. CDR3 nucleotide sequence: TGTGCCAGCAGCCACAGGGGTGTAGGTGAGCAGTTCTTC.

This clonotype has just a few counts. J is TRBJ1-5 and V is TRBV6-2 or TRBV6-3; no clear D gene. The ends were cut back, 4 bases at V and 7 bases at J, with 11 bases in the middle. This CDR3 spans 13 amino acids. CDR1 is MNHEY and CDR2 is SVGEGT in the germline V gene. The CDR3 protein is CASSFPAWQPQHF. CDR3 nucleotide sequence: TGTGCCAGCAGTTTCCCCGCGTGGCAGCCCCAGCATTTT.

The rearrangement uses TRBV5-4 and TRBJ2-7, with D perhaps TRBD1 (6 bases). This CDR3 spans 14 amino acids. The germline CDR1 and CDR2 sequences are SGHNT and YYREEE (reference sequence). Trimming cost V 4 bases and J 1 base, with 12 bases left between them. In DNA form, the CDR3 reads TGTGCCAGCAGCGAGTGGGACAAATCCTACGAGCAGTACTTC. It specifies CASSEWDKSYEQYF.

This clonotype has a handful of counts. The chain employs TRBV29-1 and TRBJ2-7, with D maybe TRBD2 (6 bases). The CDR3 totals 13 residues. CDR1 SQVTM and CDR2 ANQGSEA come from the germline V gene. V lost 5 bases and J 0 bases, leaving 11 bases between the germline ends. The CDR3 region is CSVHSSVSYEQYF. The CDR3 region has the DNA TGCAGCGTTCATTCTAGCGTCTCCTACGAGCAGTACTTC.

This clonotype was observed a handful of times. This chain's CDR3 is CASSQAGLASTDTQYF. Written as DNA, the CDR3 is TGTGCCAGCAGCCAAGCCGGACTAGCTAGCACAGATACGCAGTATTTT. V usage is TRBV3-1 and J usage is TRBJ2-3; 8 bases agree with TRBD2. Trimming removed 1 base from V and 0 bases from J; junction bases left unmatched: 3. The CDR3 consists of 16 residues. Germline V gene data show CDR1 as LGHDT and CDR2 as YNNKEL (reference sequence).

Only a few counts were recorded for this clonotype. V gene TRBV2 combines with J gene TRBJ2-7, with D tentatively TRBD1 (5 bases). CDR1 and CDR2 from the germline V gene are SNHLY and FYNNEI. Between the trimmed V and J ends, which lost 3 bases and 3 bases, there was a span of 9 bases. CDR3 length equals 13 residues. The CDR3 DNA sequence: TGTGCCAGCAGTGATTTAGGGGTCTACGAGCAGTACTTC. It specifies CASSDLGVYEQYF.

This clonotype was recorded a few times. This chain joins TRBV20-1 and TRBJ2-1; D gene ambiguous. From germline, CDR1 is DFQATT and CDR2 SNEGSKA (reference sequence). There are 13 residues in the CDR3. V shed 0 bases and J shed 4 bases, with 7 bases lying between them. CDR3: CSARDGDYNEQFF. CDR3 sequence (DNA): TGCAGTGCTAGAGATGGGGATTACAATGAGCAGTTCTTC.

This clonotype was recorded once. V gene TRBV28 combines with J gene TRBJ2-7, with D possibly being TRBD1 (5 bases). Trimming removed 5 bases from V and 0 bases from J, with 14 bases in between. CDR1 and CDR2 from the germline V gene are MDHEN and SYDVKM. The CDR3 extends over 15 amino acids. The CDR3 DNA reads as TGTGCCAGCAGTAAGGGGAAAAAAAGCTCCTACGAGCAGTACTTC. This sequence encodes CASSKGKKSSYEQYF.

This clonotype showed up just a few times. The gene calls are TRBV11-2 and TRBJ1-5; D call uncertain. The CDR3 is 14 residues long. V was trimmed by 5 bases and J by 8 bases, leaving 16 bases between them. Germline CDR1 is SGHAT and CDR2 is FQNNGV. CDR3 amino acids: CASSPHESGEPQHF. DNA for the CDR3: TGTGCCAGCAGCCCGCATGAATCGGGAGAGCCCCAGCATTTT. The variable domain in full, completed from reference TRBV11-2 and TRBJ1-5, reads EAGVAQSPRYKIIEKRQSVAFWCNPISGHATLYWYQQILGQGPKLLIQFQNNGVVDDSQLPKDRFSAERLKGVDSTLKIQPAKLEDSAVYLCASSPHESGEPQHFGDGTRLSIL.

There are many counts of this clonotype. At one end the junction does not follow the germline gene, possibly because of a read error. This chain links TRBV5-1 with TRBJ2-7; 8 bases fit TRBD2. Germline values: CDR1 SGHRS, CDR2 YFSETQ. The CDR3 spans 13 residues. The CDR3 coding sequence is TGTGCCAGCAGTTTAGCGGGGTCCTACGAGCAGTACTTC. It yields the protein CASSLAGSYEQYF.

The CDR3 nucleotides read TGTGCCAGCAGTTGGGAAGACGAGCAGTACTTC. This sequence encodes CASSWEDEQYF. This chain links TRBV27 with TRBJ2-7, with D unresolved. This CDR3 region has 11 residues. Trimming pared 4 bases from V and 5 bases from J, leaving 6 bases between. Germline CDR1 reads MNHEY; CDR2 reads SMNVEV (reference sequence).

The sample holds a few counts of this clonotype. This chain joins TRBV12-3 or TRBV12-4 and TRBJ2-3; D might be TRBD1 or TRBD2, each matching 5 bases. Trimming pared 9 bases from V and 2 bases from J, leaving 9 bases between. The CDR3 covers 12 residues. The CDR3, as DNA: TGTGCCAGTGAGGGGTCCACAGATACGCAGTATTTT. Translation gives CASEGSTDTQYF.

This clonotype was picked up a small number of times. CDR3 residues: CAIRSNDEPRGSTEAFF. The CDR3 nucleotides are TGTGCCATCAGGAGCAACGACGAACCCAGGGGAAGTACTGAAGCTTTCTTT. The J gene is TRBJ1-1, the V gene TRBV10-3, with a weak D call TRBD1 (6 bases). With 6 bases removed from V and 5 bases from J, the gap between germline ends came to 25 bases. The germline gives CDR1 ENHRY, CDR2 SYGVKD. The CDR3 totals 17 residues.